The rows below give T cell receptor beta chains drawn from one sample of a study of blood T cell repertoires in COVID-19. TCRdb keeps only in-frame clones here, not all; method: immunoSEQ multiplex PCR. The table has some 300,000 clones, 90% seen once; the top ten hold approximately 4%. Sequenced input: PBMCs or T cells enriched from blood (not recorded which). The receptors were gathered from a woman aged 18 to 35 with acute COVID-19. Both conserved end residues are part of each CDR3. A D gene is named only where the DNA matches it firmly. Size is omitted from some rows. Given values are once, few, many or a class for expanded clones.

v_gene	j_gene	d_gene	abundance	CDR3aa	CDR3nt
TRBV9	TRBJ1-4	-	-	CASSKRAANEKLFF	TGTGCCAGCTCTAAGAGGGCCGCTAATGAAAAACTGTTTTTT
TRBV5-1	TRBJ2-7	-	-	CASRGAENIVGSYEQYF	TGCGCCAGCCGGGGGGCAGAAAACATCGTGGGATCCTACGAGCAGTACTTC
TRBV5-1	TRBJ1-1	-	-	CASYDRMNTEAFF	TGCGCCAGTTACGACAGAATGAACACTGAAGCTTTCTTT
TRBV30	TRBJ2-7	TRBD1	-	CASDRGSYEQYF	TGTGCCAGCGACAGGGGCTCCTACGAGCAGTACTTC
TRBV6-5	TRBJ2-7	TRBD2	few	CASSLTSGSPHEQYF	TGTGCCAGCAGTCTGACTAGCGGGAGCCCCCACGAGCAGTACTTC
TRBV7-3	TRBJ1-1	TRBD1	-	CASSSGQGGEAFF	TGTGCCAGCAGCTCGGGACAGGGTGGTGAAGCTTTCTTT
TRBV27	TRBJ1-5	-	-	CASSFGGTHQPQHF	TGTGCCAGCAGTTTCGGGGGAACCCATCAGCCCCAGCATTTT
TRBV5-4	TRBJ2-7	TRBD2	-	CASSLASGSISYEQYF	TGTGCCAGCAGCTTGGCCAGCGGGAGTATCTCCTACGAGCAGTACTTC
TRBV10-3	TRBJ1-1	-	-	CAIRDWGTPAEAFF	TGTGCCATCAGAGACTGGGGGACACCCGCGGAAGCTTTCTTT
TRBV10-2	TRBJ2-1	-	-	CASSVYGGGEQFF	TGCGCCAGCAGTGTTTACGGGGGAGGTGAGCAGTTCTTC
TRBV5-6	TRBJ2-2	-	-	CASSLIQKNTGELFF	TGTGCCAGCAGCTTGATCCAAAAGAACACCGGGGAGCTGTTTTTT
TRBV5-8	TRBJ2-3	TRBD2	-	CASSSRMSLAGTDTQYF	TGTGCCAGCAGCTCTCGGATGTCGCTAGCGGGTACAGATACGCAGTATTTT
TRBV27	TRBJ1-2	TRBD1	-	CASSLLGGPYGYTF	TGTGCCAGCAGTTTATTAGGGGGCCCGTATGGCTACACCTTC
TRBV7-2	TRBJ2-7	-	-	CASSPSSRSSYEQYF	TGTGCCAGCAGCCCGAGCTCACGGAGCTCCTACGAGCAGTACTTC
TRBV7-3	TRBJ1-2	TRBD1	-	CASSLRGGRGYTF	TGTGCCAGCAGCTTAAGAGGGGGCCGAGGCTACACCTTC
TRBV7-9	TRBJ1-5	TRBD1	-	CASSLGDRVQPQHF	TGTGCCAGCAGCTTGGGGGACAGGGTTCAGCCCCAGCATTTT
TRBV6-5	TRBJ2-7	-	-	CASSHRAGYEQYF	TGTGCCAGCAGCCACAGGGCTGGCTACGAGCAGTACTTC
TRBV19	TRBJ1-2	-	-	CASSIEGRRTGYTF	TGTGCCAGTAGTATAGAGGGGAGACGGACTGGCTACACCTTC
TRBV28	TRBJ1-1	-	-	CASSQLGGAYAEAFF	TGTGCCAGCAGTCAGCTTGGGGGGGCGTACGCTGAAGCTTTCTTT
TRBV27	TRBJ2-3	-	many	CASSLLGGFPDTQYF	TGTGCCAGCAGTTTATTAGGAGGGTTCCCAGATACGCAGTATTTT
TRBV18	TRBJ1-1	-	-	CASSPYRREQNTEAFF	TGTGCCAGCTCACCTTATCGACGGGAACAGAACACTGAAGCTTTCTTT
TRBV19	TRBJ1-1	-	-	CASSIRDTEAFF	TGTGCCAGTAGTATCAGGGACACTGAAGCTTTCTTT
TRBV28	TRBJ1-3	TRBD1	-	CASTSPSTGMNSGNTIYF	TGTGCCAGCACGTCCCCCTCGACAGGGATGAACTCTGGAAACACCATATATTTT
TRBV27	TRBJ2-5	-	few	CASSLGAREYF	TGTGCCAGCAGTTTAGGGGCAAGGGAGTACTTC
TRBV29-1	TRBJ2-1	-	-	CSVGGSRTYNEQFF	TGCAGCGTTGGAGGGAGCCGGACCTACAATGAGCAGTTCTTC